This is a list of T cell receptor beta chains from one sample in a study of T cells in localized non-small cell lung cancer. TCRdb keeps only in-frame clones here, not all; method: immunoSEQ multiplex PCR. The sample lists 35,000 to 45,000 clones, around nine tenths occurring once. This sample comprised peripheral blood, obtained before any cancer treatment. All receptors derive from a female donor aged 60 or older with stage I lung adenocarcinoma. The CDR3 runs from the conserved cysteine through the conserved F or W. The D gene is left open where the match is weak. For some rows the clone size is stated as once, few or many, or as a class when expanded; others skip it.

j_gene,v_gene,abundance,d_gene,CDR3nt,CDR3aa
TRBJ1-2,TRBV5-6,NA,NA,TGTGCCAGCAGCGTACTGGACAGCCATGGCTACACCTTC,CASSVLDSHGYTF
TRBJ2-1,TRBV18,NA,TRBD2,TGTGCCAGCTCACCGATACTAGCGGGAGATTACAATGAGCAGTTCTTC,CASSPILAGDYNEQFF
TRBJ1-6,TRBV19,NA,NA,TGTGCCAGTAGTATCCCCAAGACAGGCGGTGGCCCAAATTCACCCCTCCACTTT,CASSIPKTGGGPNSPLHF
TRBJ1-5,TRBV7-2,NA,TRBD1,TGTGCCAGCAGCTGGAAGGGGGCTGGCAATCAGCCCCAGCATTTT,CASSWKGAGNQPQHF
TRBJ2-7,TRBV28,NA,NA,TGTGCCAGCAGTTTCCAGGGGGGGGGATACGAGCAGTACTTC,CASSFQGGGYEQYF
TRBJ1-4,TRBV19,NA,TRBD1,TGTGCCAGTACAGCCAGGGGACAGTTGAATGAAAAACTGTTTTTT,CASTARGQLNEKLFF
TRBJ1-2,TRBV11-2,NA,NA,TGTGCCAGCAGCTTAGATCGGGGAGACGGGGGCTACACCTTC,CASSLDRGDGGYTF
TRBJ1-1,TRBV6-1,NA,NA,TGTGCCAGCAGTGAAGAGGTTCGTCTGGCGGGGGAAGCTTTCTTT,CASSEEVRLAGEAFF
TRBJ1-1,TRBV9,NA,NA,TGTGCCAGCAGCGTATTAGACCAGAACACTGAAGCTTTCTTT,CASSVLDQNTEAFF
TRBJ1-2,TRBV7-8,NA,NA,TGTGCCAGCAGCCTTAGGTGGGACGGATCTAACTATGGCTACACCTTC,CASSLRWDGSNYGYTF
TRBJ1-2,TRBV19,NA,TRBD1,TGTGCCAGTAGTATATCCTGGGGACAGAAGAATGGCTACACCTTC,CASSISWGQKNGYTF
TRBJ1-5,TRBV6-5,NA,NA,TGTGCCAGCAGCGGGGGGCGAAATCAGCCCCAGCATTTT,CASSGGRNQPQHF
TRBJ1-2,TRBV9,NA,NA,TGTGCCAGCAGCTCGGGACTGGCGCGCTACACCTTC,CASSSGLARYTF
TRBJ2-2,TRBV10-3,NA,TRBD1,TGTGCCACAACCGGGACAGGGGCTCCCGCGAACACCGGGGAGCTGTTTTTT,CATTGTGAPANTGELFF
TRBJ2-2,TRBV7-2,NA,NA,TGTGCCAGCACCGATCAGTCAAACACCGGGGAGCTGTTTTTT,CASTDQSNTGELFF
TRBJ1-2,TRBV5-1,NA,NA,TGCGCCAGCAGCTTAGATACAGGGCAGAACTATGGCTACACCTTC,CASSLDTGQNYGYTF
TRBJ2-2,TRBV6-1,few,NA,TGTGCCAGCAGTGAAGCTGCTCAGTCGAACACCGGGGAGCTGTTTTTT,CASSEAAQSNTGELFF
TRBJ2-2,TRBV7-2,NA,NA,TGTGCCAGCAGCTTAGGTGGGGGGTGGAACACCGGGGAGCTGTTTTTT,CASSLGGGWNTGELFF
TRBJ1-2,TRBV6-1,NA,NA,TGTGCCAGCAGTGAGCAAGACAGGCCCTATGGCTACACCTTC,CASSEQDRPYGYTF
TRBJ2-2,TRBV10-1,NA,NA,TGCGCCAGCACCCCCGGGGCCGGCGGGGAGCTGTTTTTT,CASTPGAGGELFF
TRBJ1-1,TRBV2,NA,NA,TGTGCCAGCAGTACCGTCCAGGAAGCTTTCTTT,CASSTVQEAFF
TRBJ1-1,TRBV19,NA,NA,TGTGCCAGTAGTATCTCGGACATCTATTTGAACACTGAAGCTTTCTTT,CASSISDIYLNTEAFF
TRBJ2-2,TRBV19,NA,TRBD1,TGTGCCAGTAGGAACCAGGGGGCCCCCACCGGGGAGCTGTTTTTT,CASRNQGAPTGELFF
TRBJ1-6,TRBV10-3,NA,NA,TGTGCCATCAGTGAGTCTGGCAGTATTAATTCACCCCTCCACTTT,CAISESGSINSPLHF
TRBJ1-1,TRBV7-6,NA,NA,TGTGCCAGCAGCTTAGCGAGGGGGTCGAAGTACACTGAAGCTTTCTTT,CASSLARGSKYTEAFF
TRBJ1-6,TRBV7-8,few,NA,TGTGCCAGCAGCTTCGCTGAAGGCTCACCCCTCCACTTT,CASSFAEGSPLHF
TRBJ2-5,TRBV5-1,NA,TRBD2,TGCGCCAGCAGCTTGGCGGGGACTAGCAGCCAAGAGACCCAGTACTTC,CASSLAGTSSQETQYF
TRBJ2-5,TRBV7-9,NA,TRBD2,TGTGCCAGCAGCCCCCTCAGCGGGGGGGCCGGGTTGGAGACCCAGTACTTC,CASSPLSGGAGLETQYF
TRBJ1-2,TRBV6-5,NA,TRBD1,TGTGCCAGCAGTTACTCCAGGGGGAATGGCTACACCTTC,CASSYSRGNGYTF
TRBJ2-7,TRBV6-6,NA,TRBD2,TGTGCCAGCAGCCCGGGACTAGTTTACGAGCAGTACTTC,CASSPGLVYEQYF
TRBJ2-3,TRBV5-6,NA,NA,TGTGCCAGCAGCCTCCGGGACACAGGCACAGATACGCAGTATTTT,CASSLRDTGTDTQYF
TRBJ1-2,TRBV25-1,NA,NA,TGTGCCAGCGCCGGGCGGGTATGGGGCTACACCTTC,CASAGRVWGYTF
TRBJ2-2,TRBV5-1,NA,NA,TGCGCCAGCAGCTTGGCGGGCACCCTAGGAGGGGAGCTGTTTTTT,CASSLAGTLGGELFF
TRBJ1-2,TRBV19,NA,TRBD1,TGTGCCAGTAGTATAACCGGACAGGGGGGAAACTATGGCTACACCTTC,CASSITGQGGNYGYTF
TRBJ1-5,TRBV5-8,NA,TRBD1,TGTGCCAGCATGGACAGGGTGGGAGTCAATCAGCCCCAGCATTTT,CASMDRVGVNQPQHF
TRBJ2-2,TRBV11-3,NA,NA,TGTGCCAGCAGCCCAACGTCCGGGGAGCTGTTTTTT,CASSPTSGELFF
TRBJ2-7,TRBV19,NA,NA,TGTGCCAGTAGTAGCACAGGGAGCTCCTACGAGCAGTACTTC,CASSSTGSSYEQYF
TRBJ1-2,TRBV4-1,NA,NA,TGCGCCAGCAGCCAAGAAAGGAAGGGAGTCCCCCACTATGGCTACACCTTC,CASSQERKGVPHYGYTF
TRBJ1-2,TRBV5-8,few,TRBD1,TGTGCCAGCAGAGAGGTATGGAGGGGGCCCAACTATGGCTACACCTTC,CASREVWRGPNYGYTF
TRBJ1-4,TRBV27,NA,NA,TGTGCCAGCAGTCCCCTGGGCCAAGGCACTAATGAAAAACTGTTTTTT,CASSPLGQGTNEKLFF
TRBJ1-2,TRBV25-1,NA,NA,TGTGCCAGCAGTGGACTGTGGGGGGTCGGCTACACCTTC,CASSGLWGVGYTF
TRBJ1-5,TRBV4-1,NA,NA,TGCGCCAGCAGCCAAGATTTCAGGGGATCGTTTCAGCCCCAGCATTTT,CASSQDFRGSFQPQHF
TRBJ1-1,TRBV11-3,NA,NA,TGTGCCAGCAGCTCTACGAACGGGGGCGAAGCTTTCTTT,CASSSTNGGEAFF
TRBJ1-2,TRBV10-3,NA,NA,TGTGCCATCAGTGAGTCGCGGGAGGGGGGCTATGGCTACACCTTC,CAISESREGGYGYTF
TRBJ2-1,TRBV5-6,NA,NA,TGTGCCAGCAGCCCGGACTGGAGAGGGGATGAGCAGTTCTTC,CASSPDWRGDEQFF
TRBJ1-5,TRBV29-1,few,NA,TGCAGCGTTGTAAGTGGGAACAATCAGCCCCAGCATTTT,CSVVSGNNQPQHF
TRBJ1-2,TRBV9,NA,NA,TGTGCCAGCAGCTTTTCGGGTGGCTACACCTTC,CASSFSGGYTF
TRBJ2-3,TRBV7-8,NA,TRBD2,TGTGCCAGCAGCACGGGACTAGCGGGGGGTTCAGATACGCAGTATTTT,CASSTGLAGGSDTQYF
TRBJ2-3,TRBV19,NA,NA,TGTGCCAGTAGTATGCAGGGTAGCACAGATACGCAGTATTTT,CASSMQGSTDTQYF
TRBJ1-2,TRBV5-6,NA,NA,TGTGCCAGCAGCTTGCCGAGCACTCGGGGAAGCGGCTACACCTTC,CASSLPSTRGSGYTF
TRBJ1-2,TRBV19,NA,TRBD1,TGTGCCGGCCGGGACAGGGGGCAGGGTGGCTACACCTTC,CAGRDRGQGGYTF
TRBJ1-2,TRBV6-5,NA,NA,TGTGCCAGCAGTTACCGAATACAGCCTAACTATGGCTACACCTTC,CASSYRIQPNYGYTF
TRBJ2-3,TRBV7-9,once,NA,TGTGCCAGCAGCACTACCGGGTCCCCCACAGATACGCAGTATTTT,CASSTTGSPTDTQYF
TRBJ1-1,TRBV11-2,NA,NA,TGTGCCAGCAGCTCCGGGCCCACAGGGTTCCACACTGAAGCTTTCTTT,CASSSGPTGFHTEAFF